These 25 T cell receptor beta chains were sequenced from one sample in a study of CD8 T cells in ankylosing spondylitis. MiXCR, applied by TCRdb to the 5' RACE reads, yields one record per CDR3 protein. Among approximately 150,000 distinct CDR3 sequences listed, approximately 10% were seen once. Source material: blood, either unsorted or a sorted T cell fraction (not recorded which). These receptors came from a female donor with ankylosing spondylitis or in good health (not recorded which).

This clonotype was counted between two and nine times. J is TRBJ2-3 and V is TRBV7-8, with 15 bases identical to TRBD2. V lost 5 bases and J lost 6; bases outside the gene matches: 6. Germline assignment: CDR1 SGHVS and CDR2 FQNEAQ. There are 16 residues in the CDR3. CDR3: CASSTGTSGRRDTQYF. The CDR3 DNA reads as TGTGCCAGCAGCACCGGGACTAGCGGGAGGCGGGATACGCAGTATTTT.

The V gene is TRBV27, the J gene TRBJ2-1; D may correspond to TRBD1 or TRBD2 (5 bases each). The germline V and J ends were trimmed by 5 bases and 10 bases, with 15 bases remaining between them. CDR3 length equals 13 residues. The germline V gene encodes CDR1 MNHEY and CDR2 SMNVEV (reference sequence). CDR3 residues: CASSPTGDREQFF. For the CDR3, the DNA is TGTGCCAGCAGTCCCACCGGGGACCGGGAGCAGTTCTTC.

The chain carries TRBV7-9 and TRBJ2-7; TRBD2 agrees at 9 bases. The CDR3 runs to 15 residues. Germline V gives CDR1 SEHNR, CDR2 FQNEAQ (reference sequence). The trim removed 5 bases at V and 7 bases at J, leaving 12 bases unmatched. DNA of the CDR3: TGTGCCAGCAGCCCAAGTTTAGGACTAGCGATTGAGCAGTACTTC. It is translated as CASSPSLGLAIEQYF.

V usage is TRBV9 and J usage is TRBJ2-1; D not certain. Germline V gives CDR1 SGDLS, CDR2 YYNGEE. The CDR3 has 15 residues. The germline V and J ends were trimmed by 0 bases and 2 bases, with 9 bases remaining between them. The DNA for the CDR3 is TGTGCCAGCAGCGTAGGGGCTCCCCCCTACAATGAGCAGTTCTTC. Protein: CASSVGAPPYNEQFF.

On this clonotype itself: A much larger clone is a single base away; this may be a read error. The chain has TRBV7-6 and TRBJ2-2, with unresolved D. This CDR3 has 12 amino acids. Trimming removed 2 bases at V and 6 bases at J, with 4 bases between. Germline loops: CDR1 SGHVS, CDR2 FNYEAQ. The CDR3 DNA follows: TGTGCCAGCAGCTTAAGGTCCGGGGAGCTGTTTTTT. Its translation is CASSLRSGELFF.

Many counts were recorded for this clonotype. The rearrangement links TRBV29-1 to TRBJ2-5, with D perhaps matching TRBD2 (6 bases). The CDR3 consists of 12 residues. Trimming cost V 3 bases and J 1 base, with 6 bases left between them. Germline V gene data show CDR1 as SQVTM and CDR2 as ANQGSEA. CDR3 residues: CSVEEGQETQYF. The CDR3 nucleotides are TGCAGCGTTGAGGAGGGCCAAGAGACCCAGTACTTC. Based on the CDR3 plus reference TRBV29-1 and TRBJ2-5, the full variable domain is SAVISQKPSRDICQRGTSLTIQCQVDSQVTMMFWYRQQPGQSLTLIATANQGSEATYESGFVIDKFPISRPNLTFSTLTVSNMSPEDSSIYLCSVEEGQETQYFGPGTRLLVL.

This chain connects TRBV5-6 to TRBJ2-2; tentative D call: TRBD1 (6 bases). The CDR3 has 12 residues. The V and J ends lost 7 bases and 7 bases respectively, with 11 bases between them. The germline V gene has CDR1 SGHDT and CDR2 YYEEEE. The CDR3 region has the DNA TGTGCCAGCCGCAGGGGCGTCGGGGAGCTGTTTTTT. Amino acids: CASRRGVGELFF.

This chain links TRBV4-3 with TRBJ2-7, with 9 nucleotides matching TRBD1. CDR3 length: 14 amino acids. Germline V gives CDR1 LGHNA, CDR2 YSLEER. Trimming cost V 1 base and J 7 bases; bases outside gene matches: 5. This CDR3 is CASSQGGTGLEQYF. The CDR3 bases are TGCGCCAGCAGCCAAGGGGGGACAGGGTTGGAGCAGTACTTC.

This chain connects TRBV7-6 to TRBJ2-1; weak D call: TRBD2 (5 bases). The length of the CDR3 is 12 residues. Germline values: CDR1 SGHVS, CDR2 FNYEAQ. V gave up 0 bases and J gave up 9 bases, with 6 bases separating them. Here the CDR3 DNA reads TGTGCCAGCAGCTTAGCGGCGGGTGAGCAGTTCTTC. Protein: CASSLAAGEQFF.

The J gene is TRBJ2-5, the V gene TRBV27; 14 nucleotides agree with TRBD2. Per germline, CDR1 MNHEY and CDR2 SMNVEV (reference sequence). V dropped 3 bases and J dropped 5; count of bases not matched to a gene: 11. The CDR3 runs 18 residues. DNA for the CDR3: TGTGCCAGCAGTTTTACCCCACGACTAGCGGGAGGGCAGGAGACCCAGTACTTC. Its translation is CASSFTPRLAGGQETQYF.

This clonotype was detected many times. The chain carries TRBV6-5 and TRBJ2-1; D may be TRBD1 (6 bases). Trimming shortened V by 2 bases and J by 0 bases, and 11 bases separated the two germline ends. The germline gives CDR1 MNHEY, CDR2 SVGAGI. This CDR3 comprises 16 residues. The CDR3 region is CASSYNADSSYNEQFF. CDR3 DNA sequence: TGTGCCAGCAGTTACAATGCGGACAGCTCCTACAATGAGCAGTTCTTC.

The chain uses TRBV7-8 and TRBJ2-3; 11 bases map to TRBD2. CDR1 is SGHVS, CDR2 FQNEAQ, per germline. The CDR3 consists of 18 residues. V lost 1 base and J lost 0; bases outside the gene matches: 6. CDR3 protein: CASSLDLAGGHSTDTQYF. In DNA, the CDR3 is TGTGCCAGCAGCTTAGATTTAGCGGGAGGGCATAGCACAGATACGCAGTATTTT.

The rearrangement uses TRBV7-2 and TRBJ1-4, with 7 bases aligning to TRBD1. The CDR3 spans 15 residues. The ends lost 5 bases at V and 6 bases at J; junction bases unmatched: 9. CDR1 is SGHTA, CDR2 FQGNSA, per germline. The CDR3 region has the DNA TGTGCCAGCAGCGTAGACGAGACAGGGTATGAAAAACTGTTTTTT. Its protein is CASSVDETGYEKLFF.

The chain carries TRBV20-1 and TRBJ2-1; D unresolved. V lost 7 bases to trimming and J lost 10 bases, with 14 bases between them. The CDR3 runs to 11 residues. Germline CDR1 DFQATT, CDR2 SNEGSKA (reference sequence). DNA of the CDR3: TGCAGTGGGCCCGTTGCTGGGGAGCAGTTCTTC. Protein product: CSGPVAGEQFF.

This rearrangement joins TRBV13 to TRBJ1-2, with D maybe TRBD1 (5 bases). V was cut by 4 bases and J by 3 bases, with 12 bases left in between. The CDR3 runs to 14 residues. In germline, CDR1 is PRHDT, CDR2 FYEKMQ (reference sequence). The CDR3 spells CASSSTRGHYGYTF. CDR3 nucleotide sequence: TGTGCCAGCAGCTCGACCCGGGGCCACTATGGCTACACCTTC.

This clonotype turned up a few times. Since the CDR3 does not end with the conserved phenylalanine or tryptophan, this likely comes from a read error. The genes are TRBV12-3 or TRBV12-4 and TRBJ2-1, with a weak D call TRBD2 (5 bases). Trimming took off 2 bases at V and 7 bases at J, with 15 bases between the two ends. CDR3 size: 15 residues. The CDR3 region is CASSLLDGSLNEQFL. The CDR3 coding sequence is TGTGCCAGCAGTTTATTAGATGGGAGTTTGAATGAGCAGTTCTTA.

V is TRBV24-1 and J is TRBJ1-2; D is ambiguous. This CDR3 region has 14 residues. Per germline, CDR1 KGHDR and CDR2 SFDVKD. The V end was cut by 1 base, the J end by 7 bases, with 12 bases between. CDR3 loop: CATSDFGTSRGYTF. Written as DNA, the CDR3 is TGTGCCACCAGTGATTTCGGAACAAGTCGTGGCTACACCTTC.

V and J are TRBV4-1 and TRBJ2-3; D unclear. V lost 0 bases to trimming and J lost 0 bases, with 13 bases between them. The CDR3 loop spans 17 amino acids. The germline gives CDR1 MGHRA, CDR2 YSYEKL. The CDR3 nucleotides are TGCGCCAGCAGCCAAGATCTGGATACGACTAGCACAGATACGCAGTATTTT. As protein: CASSQDLDTTSTDTQYF.

The CDR3 reads CASNPTGGHGYTF. The CDR3 nucleotides are TGTGCCAGCAACCCGACAGGGGGCCATGGCTACACCTTC. This chain uses TRBV6-1 with TRBJ1-2; 10 nucleotides agree with TRBD1. V shed 7 bases, J shed 6 bases, and the junction held 5 bases outside the gene matches. CDR3 length: 13 amino acids. The germline V gene has CDR1 MNHNS and CDR2 SASEGT.

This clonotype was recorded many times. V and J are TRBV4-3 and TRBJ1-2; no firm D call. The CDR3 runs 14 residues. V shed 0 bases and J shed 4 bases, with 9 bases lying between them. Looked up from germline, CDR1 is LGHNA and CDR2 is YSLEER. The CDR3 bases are TGCGCCAGCAGCCAAGAGAGTAGGTTCTATGGCTACACCTTC. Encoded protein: CASSQESRFYGYTF.

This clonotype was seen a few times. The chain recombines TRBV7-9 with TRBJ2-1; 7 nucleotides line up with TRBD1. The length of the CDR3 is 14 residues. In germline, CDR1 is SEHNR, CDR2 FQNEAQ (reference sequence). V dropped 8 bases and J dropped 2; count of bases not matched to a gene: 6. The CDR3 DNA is TGTGCCAGCCCCCCCGGGACAGCCTACAATGAGCAGTTCTTC. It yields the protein CASPPGTAYNEQFF.

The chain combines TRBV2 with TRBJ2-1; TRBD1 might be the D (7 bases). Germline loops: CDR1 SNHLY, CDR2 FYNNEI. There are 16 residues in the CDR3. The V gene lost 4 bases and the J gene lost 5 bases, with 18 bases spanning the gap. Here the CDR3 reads CASSVSRGASDNEQFF. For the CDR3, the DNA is TGTGCCAGCAGTGTCAGCAGGGGGGCCAGCGACAATGAGCAGTTCTTC.

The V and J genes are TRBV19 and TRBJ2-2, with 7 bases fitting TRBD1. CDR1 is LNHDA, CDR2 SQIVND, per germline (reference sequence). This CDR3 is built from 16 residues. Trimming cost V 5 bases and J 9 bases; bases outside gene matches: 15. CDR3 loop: CASSPPAPQGGRELFF. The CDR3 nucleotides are TGTGCCAGTAGTCCCCCGGCGCCTCAAGGGGGCAGGGAGCTGTTTTTT.

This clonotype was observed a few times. The CDR3 spells CASSAPRTALNTEAFF. CDR3 DNA: TGTGCCAGTAGTGCCCCCCGAACAGCCTTGAACACTGAAGCTTTCTTT. The V and J genes are TRBV19 and TRBJ1-1; the D is unclear. The CDR3 totals 16 residues. Germline values: CDR1 LNHDA, CDR2 SQIVND (reference sequence). V lost 5 bases and J lost 0, with 16 bases in between. Based on the CDR3 plus reference TRBV19 and TRBJ1-1, the full variable domain is DGGITQSPKYLFRKEGQNVTLSCEQNLNHDAMYWYRQDPGQGLRLIYYSQIVNDFQKGDIAEGYSVSREKKESFPLTVTSAQKNPTAFYLCASSAPRTALNTEAFFGQGTRLTVV.

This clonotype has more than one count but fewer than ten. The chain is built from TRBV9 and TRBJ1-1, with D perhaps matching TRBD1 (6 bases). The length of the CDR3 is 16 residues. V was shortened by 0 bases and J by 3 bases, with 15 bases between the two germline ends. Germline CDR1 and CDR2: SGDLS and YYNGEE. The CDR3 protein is CASSVGAGVGDTEAFF. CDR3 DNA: TGTGCCAGCAGCGTAGGGGCAGGGGTGGGGGACACTGAAGCTTTCTTT.